This paragraph reports one T cell receptor (beta chain). Its antigen is as yet unknown. The V and J ends lost 4 bases and 3 bases, in that order; junction bases with no gene match: 13. CDR1 and CDR2 from the germline V gene are PRHDT and FYEKMQ (reference sequence). The CDR3 runs 17 residues. Produced via immunoSEQ multiplex PCR; TCRdb's table is partial and in-frame only. The data show about 220,000 clones, around four fifths seen once. This record comes from a study of cytomegalovirus exposure and HLA in healthy donors. Study-wide results and caveats: Later, an analysis found that TCR clusters from the first cohort tended to co-occur in the 120 validation repertoires. Investigators reported approximately 170 TCR beta chains as tied to cytomegalovirus.

The chain is built from TRBV13 and TRBJ1-2; 8 bases agree with TRBD1. The TCR was taken from a woman between 25 and 40 years old in good health and CMV-seropositive. The sequencing input was PBMCs. CDR3 coding DNA: TGTGCCAGCAGCTCGCGCCATCCGGGACAGGTCGACTATGGCTACACCTTC. This translates into CASSSRHPGQVDYGYTF.